This TCR beta chain was found in a study of blood T cell repertoires in COVID-19. Here immunoSEQ multiplex PCR was the method, and the copy in TCRdb shows in-frame clones only, minus some. The sample yields approximately 140,000 clones, approximately 88% seen once. The CDR3 runs 16 residues. The V and J ends lost 0 bases and 9 bases, in that order; junction bases with no gene match: 6. Germline V CDR1 and CDR2: SGHNT, YYREEE (reference sequence). Sequencing was performed on peripheral blood. V gene TRBV5-4 combines with J gene TRBJ2-1, with 13 bases lining up with TRBD2. This receptor was obtained from a man between 65 and 85 years old with active COVID-19. This CDR3 is CASSLGGLAGIGEQFF. DNA for the CDR3: TGTGCCAGCAGCTTGGGGGGACTAGCGGGAATAGGTGAGCAGTTCTTC.